The subject of this entry is one TCR beta chain. The target antigen is unknown. The data stem from a study of vaccination and CD4 T cells after COVID-19. An Oncomine TCR Beta short-read assay was used to sequence the DNA from cultured CD4+ T cells. TCRdb reanalysed the PCR reads using MiXCR and keeps one entry per CDR3 protein. The table records about 9,100 distinct CDR3 sequences, around 70% of them present only once. Noted treatment: roughly ten-day PBMC culture with coronavirus spike peptide pools or control peptides (ViraFEST assay). This CDR3 has 11 amino acids. V was pared by 6 bases and J by 5 bases, with 4 bases between. Germline assignment: CDR1 SEHNR and CDR2 FQNEAQ (reference sequence).

Sequences were obtained from CD4+ T cells from blood, cultured in vitro. This clonotype was obtained from a human donor who had recovered from COVID-19. The V and J genes are TRBV7-9 and TRBJ2-2, with D unclear. CDR3 amino acids: CASRVTGELFF. CDR3 sequence (DNA): TGTGCCAGCAGAGTAACCGGGGAGCTGTTTTTT.